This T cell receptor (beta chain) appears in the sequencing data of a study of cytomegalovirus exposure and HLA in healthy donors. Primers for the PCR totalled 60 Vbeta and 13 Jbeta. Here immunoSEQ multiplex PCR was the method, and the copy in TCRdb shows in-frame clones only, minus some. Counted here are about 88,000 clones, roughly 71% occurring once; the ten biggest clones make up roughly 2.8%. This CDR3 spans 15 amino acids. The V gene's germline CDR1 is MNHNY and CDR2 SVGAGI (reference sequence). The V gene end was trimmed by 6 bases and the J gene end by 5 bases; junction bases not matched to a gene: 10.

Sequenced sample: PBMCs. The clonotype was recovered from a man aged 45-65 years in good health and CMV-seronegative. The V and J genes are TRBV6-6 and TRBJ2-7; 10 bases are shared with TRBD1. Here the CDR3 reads CASSLKGQGKHEQYF. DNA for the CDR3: TGTGCCAGCAGCCTCAAGGGACAGGGGAAACACGAGCAGTACTTC.